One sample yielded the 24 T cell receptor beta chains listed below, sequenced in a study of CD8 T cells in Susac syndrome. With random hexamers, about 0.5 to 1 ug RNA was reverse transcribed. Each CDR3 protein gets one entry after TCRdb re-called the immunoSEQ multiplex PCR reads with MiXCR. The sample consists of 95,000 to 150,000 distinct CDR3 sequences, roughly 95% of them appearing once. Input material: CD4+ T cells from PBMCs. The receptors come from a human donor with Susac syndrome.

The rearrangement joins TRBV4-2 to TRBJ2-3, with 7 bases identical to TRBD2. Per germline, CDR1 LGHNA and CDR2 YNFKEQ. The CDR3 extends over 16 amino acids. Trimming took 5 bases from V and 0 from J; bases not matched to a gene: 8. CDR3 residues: CASSARLATSTDTQYF. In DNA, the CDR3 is TGTGCCAGCAGCGCCCGACTAGCCACAAGCACAGATACGCAGTATTTT.

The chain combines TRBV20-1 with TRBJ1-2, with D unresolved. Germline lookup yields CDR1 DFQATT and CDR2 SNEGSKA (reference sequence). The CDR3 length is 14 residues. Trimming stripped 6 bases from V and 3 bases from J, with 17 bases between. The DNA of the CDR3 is TGCAGTGCGGGAGTGGGAGGGAGGGACTATGGCTACACCTTC. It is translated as CSAGVGGRDYGYTF.

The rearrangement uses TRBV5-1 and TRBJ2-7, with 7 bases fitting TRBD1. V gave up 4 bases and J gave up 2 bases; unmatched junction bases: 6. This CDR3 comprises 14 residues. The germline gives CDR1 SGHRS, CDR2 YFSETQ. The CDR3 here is CASSVSGQAYEQYF. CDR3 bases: TGCGCCAGCAGCGTATCCGGACAGGCCTACGAGCAGTACTTC.

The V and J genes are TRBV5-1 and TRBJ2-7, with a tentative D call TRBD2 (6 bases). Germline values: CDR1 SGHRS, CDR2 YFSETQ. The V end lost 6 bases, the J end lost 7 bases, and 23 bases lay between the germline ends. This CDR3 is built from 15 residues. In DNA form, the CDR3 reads TGCGCCAGCACCCCCGGAGGAGGGGCCCTGGGGGAGCAGTACTTC. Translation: CASTPGGGALGEQYF. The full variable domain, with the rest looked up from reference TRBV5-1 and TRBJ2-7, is KAGVTQTPRYLIKTRGQQVTLSCSPISGHRSVSWYQQTPGQGLQFLFEYFSETQRNKGNFPGRFSGRQFSNSRSEMNVSTLELGDSALYLCASTPGGGALGEQYFGPGTRLTVT.

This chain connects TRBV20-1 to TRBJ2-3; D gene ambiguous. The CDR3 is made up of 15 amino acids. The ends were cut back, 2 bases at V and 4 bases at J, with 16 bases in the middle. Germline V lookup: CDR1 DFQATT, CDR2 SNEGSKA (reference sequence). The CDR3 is CSARPGQSIADTQYF. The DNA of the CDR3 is TGCAGTGCTAGACCGGGCCAGAGCATCGCAGATACGCAGTATTTT.

The CDR3 here is CATSSRAGFETEAFF. The DNA of the CDR3 is TGTGCCACCAGCAGTAGGGCAGGGTTTGAGACTGAAGCTTTCTTT. The genes are TRBV15 and TRBJ1-1, with a tentative D call TRBD1 (5 bases). Between the trimmed V and J ends, which lost 3 bases and 5 bases, there was a span of 16 bases. CDR1 is LNHNV and CDR2 is YYDKDF in the germline V gene (reference sequence). CDR3 size: 15 residues.

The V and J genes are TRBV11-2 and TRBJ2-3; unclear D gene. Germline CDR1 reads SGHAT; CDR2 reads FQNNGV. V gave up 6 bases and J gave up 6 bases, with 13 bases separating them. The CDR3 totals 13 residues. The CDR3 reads CASRPGPWDTQYF. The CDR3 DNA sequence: TGTGCCAGCAGGCCGGGTCCCTGGGATACGCAGTATTTT.

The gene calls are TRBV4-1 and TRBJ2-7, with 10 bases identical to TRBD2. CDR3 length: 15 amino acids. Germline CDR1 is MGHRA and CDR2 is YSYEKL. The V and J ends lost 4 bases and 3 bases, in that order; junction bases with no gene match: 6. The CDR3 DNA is TGCGCCAGCAGCCGTCGGACTAGCGGTTACTACGAGCAGTACTTC. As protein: CASSRRTSGYYEQYF.

In DNA, the CDR3 is TGTGCCAGCAGCTCAACCGGGACAGGGGGCGAGACCCAGTACTTC. Encoded protein: CASSSTGTGGETQYF. The chain carries TRBV12-3 or TRBV12-4 and TRBJ2-5; 12 bases align to TRBD1. Trimming cost V 6 bases and J 5 bases; bases outside gene matches: 7. This CDR3 spans 15 amino acids.

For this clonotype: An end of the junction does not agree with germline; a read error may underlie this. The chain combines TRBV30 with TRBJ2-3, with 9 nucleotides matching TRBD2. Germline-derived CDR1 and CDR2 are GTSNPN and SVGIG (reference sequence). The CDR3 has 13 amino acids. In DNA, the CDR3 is TGTGCCTGGGCAGGGACTAGCAGAGATACGCAGTATTTT. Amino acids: CAWAGTSRDTQYF. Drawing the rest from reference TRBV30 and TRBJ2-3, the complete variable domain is SQTIHQWPATLVQPVGSPLSLECTVEGTSNPNLYWYRQAAGRGLQLLFYSVGIGQISSEVPQNLSASRPQDRQFILSSKKLLLSDSGFYLCAWAGTSRDTQYFGPGTRLTVL.

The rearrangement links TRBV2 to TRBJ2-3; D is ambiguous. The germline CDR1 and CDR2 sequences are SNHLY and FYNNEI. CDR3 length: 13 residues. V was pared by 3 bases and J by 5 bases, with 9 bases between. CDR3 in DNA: TGTGCCAGCAGTGACGGCTCGGGAGATACGCAGTATTTT. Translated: CASSDGSGDTQYF. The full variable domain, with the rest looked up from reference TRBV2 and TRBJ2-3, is EPEVTQTPSHQVTQMGQEVILRCVPISNHLYFYWYRQILGQKVEFLVSFYNNEISEKSEIFDDQFSVERPDGSNFTLKIRSTKLEDSAMYFCASSDGSGDTQYFGPGTRLTVL.

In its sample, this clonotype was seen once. The chain's CDR3 is CASRASGSGETQYF. The CDR3 DNA is TGTGCCAGCAGAGCTAGCGGGAGCGGGGAGACCCAGTACTTC. The V call is TRBV12-3 or TRBV12-4, the J call TRBJ2-5; 10 nucleotides match TRBD2. The CDR3 consists of 14 residues. With 6 bases clipped from V and 5 bases from J, the junction kept 6 bases outside the gene matches.

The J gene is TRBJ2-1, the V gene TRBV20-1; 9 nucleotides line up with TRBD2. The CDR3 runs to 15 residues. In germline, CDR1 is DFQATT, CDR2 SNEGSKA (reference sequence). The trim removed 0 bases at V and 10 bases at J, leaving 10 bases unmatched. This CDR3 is CSARDLASGVGEQFF. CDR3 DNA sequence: TGCAGTGCTAGAGATCTGGCTAGCGGGGTGGGAGAGCAGTTCTTC.

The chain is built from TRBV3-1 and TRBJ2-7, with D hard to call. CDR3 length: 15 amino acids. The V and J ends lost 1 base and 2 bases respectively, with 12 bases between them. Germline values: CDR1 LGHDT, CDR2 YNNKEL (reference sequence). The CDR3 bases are TGTGCCAGCAGCCAAGGAAACAGCGTCACCTACGAGCAGTACTTC. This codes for CASSQGNSVTYEQYF.

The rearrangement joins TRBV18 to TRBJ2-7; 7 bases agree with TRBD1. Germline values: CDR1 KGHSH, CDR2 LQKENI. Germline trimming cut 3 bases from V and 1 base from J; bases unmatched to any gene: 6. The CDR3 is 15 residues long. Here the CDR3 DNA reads TGTGCCAGCTCACCGACAGGGTCGATTTCCTACGAGCAGTACTTC. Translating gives CASSPTGSISYEQYF.

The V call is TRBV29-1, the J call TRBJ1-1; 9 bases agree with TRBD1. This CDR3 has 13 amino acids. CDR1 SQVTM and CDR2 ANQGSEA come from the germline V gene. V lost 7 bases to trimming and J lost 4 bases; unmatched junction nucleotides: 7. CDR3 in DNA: TGCAGCGCTACGGACAGGGGAGGCACTGAAGCTTTCTTT. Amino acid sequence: CSATDRGGTEAFF.

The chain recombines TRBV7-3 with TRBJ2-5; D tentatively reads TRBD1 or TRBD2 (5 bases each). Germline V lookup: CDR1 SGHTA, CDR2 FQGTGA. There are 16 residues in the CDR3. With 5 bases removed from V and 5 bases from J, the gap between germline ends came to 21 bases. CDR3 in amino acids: CASSKKSQGVGETQYF. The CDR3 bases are TGTGCCAGCAGCAAGAAATCCCAGGGAGTCGGGGAGACCCAGTACTTC.

CDR3 amino acids: CSAKGGDYNEQFF. CDR3 nucleotide sequence: TGCAGTGCTAAGGGGGGGGATTACAATGAGCAGTTCTTC. This chain links TRBV20-1 with TRBJ2-1; maybe TRBD2 (7 bases). The length of the CDR3 is 13 residues. V dropped 4 bases and J dropped 4 bases, with 11 bases sitting between them. CDR1 is DFQATT, CDR2 SNEGSKA, per germline (reference sequence).

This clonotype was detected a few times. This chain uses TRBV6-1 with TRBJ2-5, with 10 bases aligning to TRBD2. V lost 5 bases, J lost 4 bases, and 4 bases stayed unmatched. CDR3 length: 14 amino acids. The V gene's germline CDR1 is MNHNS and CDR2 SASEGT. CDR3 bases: TGTGCCAGCAGTCCCTTAGCGGGAGGAGAGACCCAGTACTTC. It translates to CASSPLAGGETQYF.

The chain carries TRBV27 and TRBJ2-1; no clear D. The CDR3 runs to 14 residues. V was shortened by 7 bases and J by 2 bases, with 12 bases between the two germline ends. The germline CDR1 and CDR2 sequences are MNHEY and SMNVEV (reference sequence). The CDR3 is CASNKIPPYNEQFF. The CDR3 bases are TGTGCCAGCAACAAGATCCCTCCCTACAATGAGCAGTTCTTC.

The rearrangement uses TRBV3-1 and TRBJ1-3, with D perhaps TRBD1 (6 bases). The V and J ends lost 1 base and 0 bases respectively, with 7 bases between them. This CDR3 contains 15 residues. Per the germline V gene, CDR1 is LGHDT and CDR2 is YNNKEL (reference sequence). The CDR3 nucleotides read TGTGCCAGCAGCCAAGGACAGGTCTCTGGAAACACCATATATTTT. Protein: CASSQGQVSGNTIYF.

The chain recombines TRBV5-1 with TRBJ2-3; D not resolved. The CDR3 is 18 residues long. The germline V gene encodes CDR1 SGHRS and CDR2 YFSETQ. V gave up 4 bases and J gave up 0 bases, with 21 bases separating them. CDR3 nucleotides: TGCGCCAGCAGCCCGAGTGTCCCAGGCGTCCTTAGCACAGATACGCAGTATTTT. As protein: CASSPSVPGVLSTDTQYF.

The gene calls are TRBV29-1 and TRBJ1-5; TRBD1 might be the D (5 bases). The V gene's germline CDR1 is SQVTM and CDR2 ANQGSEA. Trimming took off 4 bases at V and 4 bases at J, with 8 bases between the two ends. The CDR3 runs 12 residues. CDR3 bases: TGCAGCGTTGCTTCAGGGAATCAGCCCCAGCATTTT. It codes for CSVASGNQPQHF.

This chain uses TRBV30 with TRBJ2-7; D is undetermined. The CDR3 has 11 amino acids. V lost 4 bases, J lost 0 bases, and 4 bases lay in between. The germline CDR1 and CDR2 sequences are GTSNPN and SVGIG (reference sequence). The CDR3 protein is CAWTVSYEQYF. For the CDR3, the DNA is TGTGCCTGGACAGTCTCCTACGAGCAGTACTTC. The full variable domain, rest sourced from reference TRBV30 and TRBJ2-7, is SQTIHQWPATLVQPVGSPLSLECTVEGTSNPNLYWYRQAAGRGLQLLFYSVGIGQISSEVPQNLSASRPQDRQFILSSKKLLLSDSGFYLCAWTVSYEQYFGPGTRLTVT.